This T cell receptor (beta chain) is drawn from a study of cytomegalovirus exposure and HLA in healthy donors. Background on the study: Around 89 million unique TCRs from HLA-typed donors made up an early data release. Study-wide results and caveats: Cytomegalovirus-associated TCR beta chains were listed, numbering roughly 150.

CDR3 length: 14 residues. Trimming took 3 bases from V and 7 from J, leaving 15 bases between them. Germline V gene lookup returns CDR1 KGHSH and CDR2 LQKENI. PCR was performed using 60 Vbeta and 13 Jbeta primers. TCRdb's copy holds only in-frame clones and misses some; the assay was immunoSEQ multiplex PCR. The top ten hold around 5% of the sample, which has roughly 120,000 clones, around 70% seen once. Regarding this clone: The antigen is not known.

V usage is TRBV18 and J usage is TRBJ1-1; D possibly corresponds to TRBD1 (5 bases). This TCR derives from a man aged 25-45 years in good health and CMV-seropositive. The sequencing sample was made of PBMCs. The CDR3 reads CASSPALSGGEAFF. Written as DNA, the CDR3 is TGTGCCAGCTCACCGGCCCTGTCGGGGGGTGAAGCTTTCTTT. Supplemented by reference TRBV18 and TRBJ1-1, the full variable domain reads NAGVMQNPRHLVRRRGQEARLRCSPMKGHSHVYWYRQLPEEGLKFMVYLQKENIIDESGMPKERFSAEFPKEGPSILRIQQVVRGDSAAYFCASSPALSGGEAFFGQGTRLTVV.